This TCR beta chain was captured by sequencing in a study of blood T cell repertoires in COVID-19. Participants had their cohort set by participant-reported clinical history. TCRdb's table, derived via immunoSEQ multiplex PCR, lists solely in-frame clones and lacks some. The repertoire includes 250,000 to 350,000 clones, approximately 90% of them detected once, and more than 0.95% sits in the top ten. Germline values: CDR1 MDHEN, CDR2 SYDVKM. V was shortened by 2 bases and J by 7 bases, with 14 bases between the two germline ends. The CDR3 sequence is 14 residues long. The clonotype originates from a woman younger than 45 who had recovered from COVID-19. V is TRBV28 and J is TRBJ1-2; D gene ambiguous. The specimen sequenced was PBMCs or T cells enriched from blood (not recorded which). Here the CDR3 reads CASSLGQVYRGYTF. The CDR3 DNA reads as TGTGCCAGCAGTTTAGGGCAGGTCTATCGTGGCTACACCTTC.